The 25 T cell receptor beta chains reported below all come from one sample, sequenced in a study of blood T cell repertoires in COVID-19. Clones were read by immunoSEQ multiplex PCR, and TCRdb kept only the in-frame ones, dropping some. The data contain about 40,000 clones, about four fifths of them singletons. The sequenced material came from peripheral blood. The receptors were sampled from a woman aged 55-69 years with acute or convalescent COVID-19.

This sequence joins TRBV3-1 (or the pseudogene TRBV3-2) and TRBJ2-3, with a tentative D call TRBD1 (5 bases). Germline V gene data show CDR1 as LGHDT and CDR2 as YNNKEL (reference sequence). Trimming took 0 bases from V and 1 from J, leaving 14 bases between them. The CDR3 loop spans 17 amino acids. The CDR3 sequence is CASSQDRAFTRTDTQYF. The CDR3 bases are TGTGCCAGCAGCCAAGACAGGGCTTTTACCCGCACAGATACGCAGTATTTT.

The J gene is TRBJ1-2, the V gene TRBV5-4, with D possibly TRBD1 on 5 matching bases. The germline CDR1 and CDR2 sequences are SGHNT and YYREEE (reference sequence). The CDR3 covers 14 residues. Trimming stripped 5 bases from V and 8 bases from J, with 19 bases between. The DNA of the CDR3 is TGTGCCAGCAGACAAGGGGTATTGGTTGACGGCTACACCTTC. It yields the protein CASRQGVLVDGYTF. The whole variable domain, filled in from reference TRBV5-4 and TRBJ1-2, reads ETGVTQSPTHLIKTRGQQVTLRCSSQSGHNTVSWYQQALGQGPQFIFQYYREEENGRGNFPPRFSGLQFPNYSSELNVNALELDDSALYLCASRQGVLVDGYTFGSGTRLTVV.

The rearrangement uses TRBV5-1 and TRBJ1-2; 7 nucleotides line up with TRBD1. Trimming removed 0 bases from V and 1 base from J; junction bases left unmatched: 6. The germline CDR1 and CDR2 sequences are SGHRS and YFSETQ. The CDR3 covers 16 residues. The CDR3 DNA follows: TGCGCCAGCAGCTTGGCTCAGACAGGGCTTAACTATGGCTACACCTTC. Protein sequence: CASSLAQTGLNYGYTF.

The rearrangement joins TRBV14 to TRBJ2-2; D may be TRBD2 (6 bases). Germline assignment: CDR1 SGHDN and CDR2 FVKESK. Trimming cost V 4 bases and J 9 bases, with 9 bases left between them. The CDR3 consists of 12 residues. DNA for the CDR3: TGTGCCAGCAGCCCGGGACTTAGGGAGCTGTTTTTT. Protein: CASSPGLRELFF.

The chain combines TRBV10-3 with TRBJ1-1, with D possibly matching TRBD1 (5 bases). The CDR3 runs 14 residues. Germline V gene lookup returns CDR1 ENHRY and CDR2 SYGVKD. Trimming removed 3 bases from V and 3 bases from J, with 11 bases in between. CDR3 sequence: CAISERGGDTEAFF. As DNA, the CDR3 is TGTGCCATCAGTGAAAGGGGTGGGGACACTGAAGCTTTCTTT.

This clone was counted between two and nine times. The CDR3 DNA is TGTGCCAGCAGTTCCGGTGGAGGGCGATTCACAGATAGCAATCAGCCCCAGCATTTT. Translation gives CASSSGGGRFTDSNQPQHF. The chain links TRBV2 to TRBJ1-5; D is undetermined. This CDR3 is built from 19 residues. The V end was cut by 5 bases, the J end by 0 bases, with 23 bases between. Germline V gene sequence: CDR1 SNHLY, CDR2 FYNNEI.

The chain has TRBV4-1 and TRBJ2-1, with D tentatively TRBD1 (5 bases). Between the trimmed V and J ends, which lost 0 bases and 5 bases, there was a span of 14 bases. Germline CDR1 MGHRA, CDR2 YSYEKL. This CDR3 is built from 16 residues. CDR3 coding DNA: TGCGCCAGCAGCCAAGAGACAGTCGACTTCGACAATGAGCAGTTCTTC. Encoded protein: CASSQETVDFDNEQFF.

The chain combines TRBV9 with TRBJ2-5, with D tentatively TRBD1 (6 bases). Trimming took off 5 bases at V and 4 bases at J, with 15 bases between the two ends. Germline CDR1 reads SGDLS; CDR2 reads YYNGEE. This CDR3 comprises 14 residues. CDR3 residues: CASSPTGGGETQYF. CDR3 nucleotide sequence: TGTGCCAGCAGTCCGACAGGAGGCGGAGAGACCCAGTACTTC.

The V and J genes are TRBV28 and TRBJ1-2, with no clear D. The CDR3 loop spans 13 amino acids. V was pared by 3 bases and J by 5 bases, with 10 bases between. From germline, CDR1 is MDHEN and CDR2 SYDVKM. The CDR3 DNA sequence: TGTGCCAGCAGTTTTGCCCAAGCTTATGGCTACACCTTC. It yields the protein CASSFAQAYGYTF.

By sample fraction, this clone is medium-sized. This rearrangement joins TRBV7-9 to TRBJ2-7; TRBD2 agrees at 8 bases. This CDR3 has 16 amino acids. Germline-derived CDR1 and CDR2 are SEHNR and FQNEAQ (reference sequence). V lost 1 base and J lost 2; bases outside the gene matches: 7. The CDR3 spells CASSLGGAGVTYEQYF. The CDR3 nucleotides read TGTGCCAGCAGCTTAGGGGGAGCGGGAGTAACCTACGAGCAGTACTTC.

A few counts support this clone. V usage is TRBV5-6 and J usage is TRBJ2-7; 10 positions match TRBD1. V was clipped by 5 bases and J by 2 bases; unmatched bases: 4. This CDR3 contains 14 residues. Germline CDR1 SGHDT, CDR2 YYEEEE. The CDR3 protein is CASRPGTGAYEQYF. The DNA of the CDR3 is TGTGCCAGCAGGCCCGGGACAGGGGCCTACGAGCAGTACTTC.

CDR3 in amino acids: CASSWTGGNNEQFF. The DNA for the CDR3 is TGTGCCAGCAGTTGGACAGGGGGCAACAATGAGCAGTTCTTC. The chain recombines TRBV2 with TRBJ2-1, with 11 bases fitting TRBD1. J gave up 5 bases and V 5 bases, and 2 bases lay outside the gene matches. CDR1 and CDR2 from the germline V gene are SNHLY and FYNNEI. The length of the CDR3 is 14 residues.

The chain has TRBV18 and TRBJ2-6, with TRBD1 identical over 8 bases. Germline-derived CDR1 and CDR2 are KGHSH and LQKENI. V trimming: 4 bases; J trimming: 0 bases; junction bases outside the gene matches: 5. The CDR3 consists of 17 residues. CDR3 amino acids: CASSLRQGSSGANVLTF. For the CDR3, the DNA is TGTGCCAGCTCACTGCGACAGGGGAGCTCTGGGGCCAACGTCCTGACTTTC.

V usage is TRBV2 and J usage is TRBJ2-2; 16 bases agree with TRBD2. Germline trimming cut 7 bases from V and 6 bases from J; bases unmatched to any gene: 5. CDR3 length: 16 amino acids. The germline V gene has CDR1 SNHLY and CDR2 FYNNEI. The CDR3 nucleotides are TGTGCCAGCAAGGGACTAGCGGGAGGGGGGCCCGGGGAGCTGTTTTTT. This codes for CASKGLAGGGPGELFF.

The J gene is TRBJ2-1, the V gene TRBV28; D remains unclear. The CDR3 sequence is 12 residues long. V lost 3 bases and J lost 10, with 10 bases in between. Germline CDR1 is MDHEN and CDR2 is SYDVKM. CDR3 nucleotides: TGTGCCAGCAGTTTGTCCTACCGGGAGCAGTTCTTC. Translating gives CASSLSYREQFF.

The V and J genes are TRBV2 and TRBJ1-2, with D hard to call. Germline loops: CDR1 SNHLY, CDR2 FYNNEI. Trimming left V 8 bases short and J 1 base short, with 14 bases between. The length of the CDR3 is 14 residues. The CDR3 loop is CASRREGINYGYTF. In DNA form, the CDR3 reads TGTGCCAGCCGTCGGGAAGGGATTAACTATGGCTACACCTTC.

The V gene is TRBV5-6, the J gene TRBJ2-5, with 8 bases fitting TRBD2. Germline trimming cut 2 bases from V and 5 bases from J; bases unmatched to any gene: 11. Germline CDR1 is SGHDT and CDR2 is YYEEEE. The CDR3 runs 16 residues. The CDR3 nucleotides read TGTGCCAGCAGCTTCCCGGGACTAGGAGTTCGGGAGACCCAGTACTTC. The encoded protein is CASSFPGLGVRETQYF.

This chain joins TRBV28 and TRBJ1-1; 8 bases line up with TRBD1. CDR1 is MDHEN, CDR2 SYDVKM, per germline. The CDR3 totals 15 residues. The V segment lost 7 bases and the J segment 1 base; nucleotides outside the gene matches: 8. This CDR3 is CASIYQGAPNTEAFF. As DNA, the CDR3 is TGTGCCAGCATTTATCAGGGGGCCCCGAACACTGAAGCTTTCTTT.

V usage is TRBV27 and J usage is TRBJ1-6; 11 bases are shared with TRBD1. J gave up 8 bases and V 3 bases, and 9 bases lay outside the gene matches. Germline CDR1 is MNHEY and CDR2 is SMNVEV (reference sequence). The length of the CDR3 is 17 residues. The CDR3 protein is CASSLLPPGQGDSPLHF. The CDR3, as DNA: TGTGCCAGCAGTTTGTTGCCACCGGGACAGGGGGATTCACCCCTCCACTTT.

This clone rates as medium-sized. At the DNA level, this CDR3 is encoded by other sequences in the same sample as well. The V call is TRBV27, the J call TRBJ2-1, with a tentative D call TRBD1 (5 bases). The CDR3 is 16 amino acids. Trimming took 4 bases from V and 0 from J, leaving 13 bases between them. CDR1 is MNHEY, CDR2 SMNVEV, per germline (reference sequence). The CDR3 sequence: CASSSQGFSSYNEQFF. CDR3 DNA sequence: TGTGCCAGCAGTTCCCAGGGTTTTAGCTCCTACAATGAGCAGTTCTTC.

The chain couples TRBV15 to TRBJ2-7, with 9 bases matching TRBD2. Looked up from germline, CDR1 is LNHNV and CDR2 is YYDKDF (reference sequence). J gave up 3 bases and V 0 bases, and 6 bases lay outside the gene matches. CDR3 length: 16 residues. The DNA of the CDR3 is TGTGCCACCAGCAGAGATAACCTAGCGGGATACTACGAGCAGTACTTC. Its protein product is CATSRDNLAGYYEQYF.

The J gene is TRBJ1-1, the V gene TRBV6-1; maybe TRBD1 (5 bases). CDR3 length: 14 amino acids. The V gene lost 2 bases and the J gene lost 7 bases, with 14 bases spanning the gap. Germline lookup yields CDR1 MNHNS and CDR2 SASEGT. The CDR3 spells CASSERQGRNEAFF. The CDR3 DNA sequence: TGTGCCAGCAGTGAACGCCAGGGTCGCAATGAAGCTTTCTTT.

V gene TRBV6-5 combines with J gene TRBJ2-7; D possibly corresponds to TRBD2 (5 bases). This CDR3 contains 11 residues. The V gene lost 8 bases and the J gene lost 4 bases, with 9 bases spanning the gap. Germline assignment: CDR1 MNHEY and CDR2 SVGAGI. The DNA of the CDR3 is TGTGCCAGCGGGAGACTTTACGAGCAGTACTTC. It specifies CASGRLYEQYF.

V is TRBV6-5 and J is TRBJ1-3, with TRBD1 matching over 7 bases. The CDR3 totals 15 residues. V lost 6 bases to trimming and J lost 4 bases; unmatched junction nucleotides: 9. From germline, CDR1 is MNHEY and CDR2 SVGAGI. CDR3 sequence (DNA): TGTGCCAGCAGGAACCGACAGGGAATGGGAAACACCATATATTTT. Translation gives CASRNRQGMGNTIYF.

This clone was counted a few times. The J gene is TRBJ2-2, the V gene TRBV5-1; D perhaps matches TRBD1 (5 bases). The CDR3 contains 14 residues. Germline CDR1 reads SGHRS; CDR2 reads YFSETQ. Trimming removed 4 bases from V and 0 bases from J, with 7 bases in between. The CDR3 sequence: CASSQGSNTGELFF. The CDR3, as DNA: TGCGCCAGCAGCCAGGGATCGAACACCGGGGAGCTGTTTTTT.